The present entry profiles one T cell receptor (beta chain) with its context. Its antigen is still unknown. The PCR made use of 60 Vbeta and 13 Jbeta primers. The method was immunoSEQ multiplex PCR; TCRdb's version includes in-frame clones alone and lacks a portion of them. This sample's table has some 55,000 clones. The data were taken from a study of cytomegalovirus exposure and HLA in healthy donors. At the level of the study: Genetic ancestry analysis placed around four fifths of the 410 or so donors that were genotyped in the Caucasian-associated cluster. Study-level results: The authors enumerated roughly 180 TCR beta chains as linked to cytomegalovirus. Data from an earlier analysis indicated that most TCR beta V segments were productive either about 90% or about 30% of the time. Compared with the roughly 700-donor mean, an Asian-associated ancestry cluster reportedly had fewer N-insertions, according to a later analysis.

Trimming pared 1 base from V and 2 bases from J, leaving 11 bases between. This CDR3 spans 15 amino acids. Germline CDR1 and CDR2: LNHNV and YYDKDF (reference sequence). The specimen was PBMCs. This receptor was identified in a woman aged 40 to 50 in good health and CMV-seronegative. The chain has TRBV15 and TRBJ2-5; no clear D gene. The CDR3 coding sequence is TGTGCCACCAGCAGAGTCATCCCAGGTCAAGAGACCCAGTACTTC. Amino acid sequence: CATSRVIPGQETQYF.